These 9 T cell receptor beta chains came from one sample sequenced in a study of blood T cell repertoires in COVID-19. The data were produced by immunoSEQ multiplex PCR, yet TCRdb's version contains in-frame clones alone and is incomplete. The sample lists some 48,000 clones, 80% to 90% occurring once. The sample comprised peripheral blood. These receptors originate from an elderly woman with acute or convalescent COVID-19.

The chain uses TRBV21-1 and TRBJ1-4; the table assigns TRBD1, which was not confirmed against the DNA. TRBV21-1 is a documented pseudogene. This CDR3 comprises 13 residues. The DNA for the CDR3 is TGTGCCAACATGGGGACAATTTGCGAAAAACTGTTTTTT. Protein product: CANMGTICEKLFF.

This clone has just a few counts. V usage is TRBV5-4 and J usage is TRBJ2-7; TRBD1 agrees at 10 bases. Germline CDR1 reads SGHNT; CDR2 reads YYREEE (reference sequence). V trimming: 4 bases; J trimming: 3 bases; junction bases outside the gene matches: 10. The CDR3 totals 16 residues. The CDR3 sequence: CASSPGGTGALYEQYF. The DNA of the CDR3 is TGTGCCAGCAGCCCAGGGGGGACAGGGGCCCTCTACGAGCAGTACTTC.

This chain connects TRBV21-1 to TRBJ2-1; TRBD2, the table's D call, was not compared with the DNA. TRBV21-1 has pseudogene status. CDR3 length equals 18 residues. CDR3 nucleotide sequence: TGTGCCAGCAGCTTAAAGGAGGGGTCTCCGGGGTCCTACAATGAGCAGTTCTTC. Residues: CASSLKEGSPGSYNEQFF.

CDR3 sequence reads: CSASEQGLPEAFF. The CDR3 region has the DNA TGCAGTGCTAGTGAGCAGGGCTTGCCTGAAGCTTTCTTT. The V call is TRBV20-1, the J call TRBJ1-1; tentatively, D is TRBD1 (5 bases). CDR3 length: 13 residues. V was shortened by 3 bases and J by 6 bases, with 14 bases between the two germline ends. From germline, CDR1 is DFQATT and CDR2 SNEGSKA (reference sequence).

This chain uses TRBV5-1 with TRBJ1-1, with TRBD1 matching over 11 bases. From germline, CDR1 is SGHRS and CDR2 YFSETQ. After removal of 4 bases from V and 3 bases from J, the junction contained 26 bases not matched to a gene. The CDR3 has 22 amino acids. For the CDR3, the DNA is TGCGCCAGCAGCCCACCCAAGGGGCCCGGGACAGGGGGGAAAGGTTTGGACACTGAAGCTTTCTTT. This translates into CASSPPKGPGTGGKGLDTEAFF.

This clone was seen a few times. CDR3 residues: CASSVLLTGNYGYTF. The DNA for the CDR3 is TGTGCCAGCAGCGTACTCCTGACAGGGAACTATGGCTACACCTTC. This chain connects TRBV9 to TRBJ1-2, with TRBD1 matching 7 bases. This CDR3 is 15 amino acids long. Unmatched junction bases numbered 5, after V lost 1 base and J lost 2 bases. Germline assignment: CDR1 SGDLS and CDR2 YYNGEE.

The J gene is TRBJ2-1, the V gene TRBV30; tentatively, D is TRBD2 (6 bases). Per the germline V gene, CDR1 is GTSNPN and CDR2 is SVGIG (reference sequence). V lost 0 bases and J 3 bases, leaving 12 bases between the germline ends. The length of the CDR3 is 15 residues. As DNA, the CDR3 is TGTGCCTGGAGTGTTGATGCGGGGCTCTACAATGAGCAGTTCTTC. Its protein product is CAWSVDAGLYNEQFF.

The chain has TRBV10-3 and TRBJ2-7, with D perhaps matching TRBD1 (5 bases). Trimming stripped 4 bases from V and 0 bases from J, with 10 bases between. The CDR3 runs 14 residues. Germline-derived CDR1 and CDR2 are ENHRY and SYGVKD. This CDR3 is CAISGGQISYEQYF. In DNA, the CDR3 is TGTGCCATCAGTGGTGGACAAATCTCCTACGAGCAGTACTTC.

J is TRBJ2-2 and V is TRBV27; no clear D gene. V lost 1 base and J 3 bases, leaving 6 bases between the germline ends. The CDR3 covers 14 residues. In germline, CDR1 is MNHEY, CDR2 SMNVEV (reference sequence). CDR3 bases: TGTGCCAGCAGTTTATTCCCGTACACCGGGGAGCTGTTTTTT. This sequence encodes CASSLFPYTGELFF.